Listed below are T cell receptor beta chains from one sample, sequenced in a study of blood T cells in healthy people across ages. From the 5' RACE reads, TCRdb called clonotypes with MiXCR, one entry per CDR3 protein. Of more than 500,000 distinct CDR3 sequences listed, about 27% were seen once; the top ten hold 3% to 4%. The same data also went into a second study, on T cells of mothers and their children.

Sequences were obtained from blood. All receptors come from a boy aged 2-15 years in good health. Each CDR3 is given with its conserved first and last residue. D genes are given only for firm matches. The size of a clone is reported for some rows only, either as once, few or many, or as a class for expanded clones.

j_gene | abundance | d_gene | v_gene | CDR3nt | CDR3aa
TRBJ2-1 | NA | NA | TRBV14 | TGTGCCAGCAGCCGAGACTCCCCCAATGAGCAGTTCTTC | CASSRDSPNEQFF
TRBJ2-5 | NA | TRBD1 | TRBV10-3 | TGTGCCATCAGTGGTCAAGGGGGCTTGGAGACCCAGTACTTC | CAISGQGGLETQYF
TRBJ1-2 | NA | NA | TRBV7-2 | TGTGCCAGCAGCTTAGGAGGCCGAGTTAACTATGGCTACACCTTC | CASSLGGRVNYGYTF
TRBJ2-1 | NA | NA | TRBV1 | TGCACCAGCAGCCAAGAACTAGCGGGGGGGCACAATGAGCAGTTCTTC | CTSSQELAGGHNEQFF
TRBJ2-4 | few | NA | TRBV20-1 | TGCAGTGCTAGAGAGGGGCCCTCGGCCAAAAACATTCAGTACTTC | CSAREGPSAKNIQYF
TRBJ2-3 | NA | TRBD2 | TRBV7-9 | TGTGCCAGCAGCTATACTCATAGCGGGAGCCCAGATACGCAGTATTTT | CASSYTHSGSPDTQYF
TRBJ2-1 | NA | TRBD2 | TRBV3-1 | TGTGCCAGCAGCCAACCCGGGACTAGCGGCACTGAGCAGTTCTTC | CASSQPGTSGTEQFF
TRBJ1-4 | NA | NA | TRBV6-5 | TGTGCCAGCAGTTACCCAGGACAGATCGGGATTGCTAATGAAAAACTGTTTTTC | CASSYPGQIGIANEKLFF
TRBJ2-1 | NA | TRBD1 | TRBV30 | TGTGCCTGGAACAGGGGGCGGAACAATGAGCAGTTCTTC | CAWNRGRNNEQFF
TRBJ1-5 | few | NA | TRBV27 | TGTGCCAGCAGTCGGGGCTTCAATCAGCCCCAGCATTTT | CASSRGFNQPQHF
TRBJ2-3 | NA | TRBD1 | TRBV2 | TGTGCCAGCAGTGGGGACAGGGTAGATACGCAGTATTTT | CASSGDRVDTQYF
TRBJ2-1 | few | NA | TRBV2 | TGTGCCAGCAGTGTTTCTAGCTCCTACAATGAGCAGTTCTTC | CASSVSSSYNEQFF
TRBJ1-6 | NA | NA | TRBV7-6 | TGTGCCAGCAGCCCCGGGGGGGGATCCGATTCACCCCTCCACTTT | CASSPGGGSDSPLHF
TRBJ2-5 | NA | TRBD1 | TRBV20-1 | TGCAGTGCGATGACAGGGCAAGAGACCCAGTACTTC | CSAMTGQETQYF
TRBJ2-5 | NA | TRBD1 | TRBV27 | TGTGCCAGCAGCCGTTTATACAGGGGGACGAACGAGACCCAGTACTTC | CASSRLYRGTNETQYF
TRBJ1-2 | NA | NA | TRBV29-1 | TGCAGCGTTGAGGGGGAGAATGAGCCTTGGGATGGCTACACCTTC | CSVEGENEPWDGYTF